This T cell receptor beta chain was observed in a study of vaccination effects on CD4 cells after COVID-19. Study-wide findings and caveats: Following vaccination, convalescents' spike-reactive clones were mostly new ones induced by the vaccine.

Researchers isolated CD4+ T cells once 9 to 11 days of culture had elapsed. V gave up 9 bases and J gave up 4 bases; unmatched junction bases: 9. Germline V lookup: CDR1 LNHDA, CDR2 SQIVND (reference sequence). The CDR3 extends over 15 amino acids. The table lists this clone with a few counts. What it recognizes is unknown. TCRdb's copy holds only in-frame clones and misses some; the assay was immunoSEQ multiplex PCR. The profile shows approximately 46,000 clones, roughly 74% of them singletons. Source: CD4+ T cells from PBMCs cultured without peptide, taken before COVID-19 vaccination. This TCR derives from a human donor who had a prior SARS-CoV-2 infection. The chain couples TRBV19 to TRBJ1-4, with 9 positions matching TRBD1. The DNA of the CDR3 is TGTGCCAGCCGACGGACAGGGGACGTTAATGAAAAACTGTTTTTT. This gives the protein CASRRTGDVNEKLFF.